A selection of T cell receptor beta chains follows, all from one sample in a study of graft-versus-host responses after intestinal transplantation. Measured with immunoSEQ multiplex PCR; TCRdb has only the in-frame clones, and not every one. The sample shows over 100,000 clones, 85% to 95% of them seen only once. These TCRs are of unknown antigen specificity. Material: unstimulated CD8+ T cells sorted from spleen or lymph node cells, obtained before intestinal transplant. Source of these receptors: a human donor who received an intestinal transplant. Each CDR3 is given with its conserved first and last residue. The order of the fields is clone size, D gene, V gene, J gene, CDR3 DNA, CDR3 protein. D genes are given only for firm matches. Clone sizes are given selectively: once, few, many, or a class where the clone is expanded.

size: .
D: .
V: TRBV28
J: TRBJ2-3
DNA: TGTGCCAGCAGTCCCTTTGATACGCAGTATTTT
CDR3: CASSPFDTQYF

size: .
D: .
V: TRBV30
J: TRBJ1-2
DNA: TGTGCCTGGAGACCCGGGAACTATGGCTACACCTTC
CDR3: CAWRPGNYGYTF

size: .
D: TRBD1
V: TRBV7-3
J: TRBJ2-5
DNA: TGTGCCAGCAGCTTGGGGACAGGGTCGAGTAGAGAGACCCAGTACTTC
CDR3: CASSLGTGSSRETQYF

size: .
D: .
V: TRBV2
J: TRBJ2-2
DNA: TGTGCCAGCAGCCGCCGTCGGAGCGGGGAGCTGTTTTTT
CDR3: CASSRRRSGELFF

size: .
D: .
V: TRBV30
J: TRBJ1-1
DNA: TGTGCCTGGAGTACGTTTAACACTGAAGCTTTCTTT
CDR3: CAWSTFNTEAFF

size: .
D: .
V: TRBV30
J: TRBJ2-7
DNA: TGTGCCTGGAGCCTGGGGTACGAGCAGTACTTC
CDR3: CAWSLGYEQYF

size: .
D: .
V: TRBV28
J: TRBJ2-1
DNA: TGTGCCAGCAGTGCGAATGGGCAGTTCTTC
CDR3: CASSANGQFF

size: .
D: .
V: TRBV27
J: TRBJ1-4
DNA: TGTGCCAGCAGTTATGCAGGGACGAATGAAAAACTGTTTTTT
CDR3: CASSYAGTNEKLFF

size: .
D: .
V: TRBV27
J: TRBJ2-1
DNA: TGTGCCAGCAGTTCCCGACCGGGACGTTACAATGAGCAGTTCTTC
CDR3: CASSSRPGRYNEQFF

size: .
D: .
V: TRBV10-2
J: TRBJ1-6
DNA: TGCGCCAGCAGTGAGGTGAGGAGGGGAACACCCCTCCACTTT
CDR3: CASSEVRRGTPLHF

size: .
D: .
V: TRBV12-5
J: TRBJ1-2
DNA: TGTGCTAGTGGTTCGTCAACCATAGGCGGAACAGCAAACTATGGCTACACCTTC
CDR3: CASGSSTIGGTANYGYTF

size: .
D: TRBD1
V: TRBV4-3
J: TRBJ2-7
DNA: TGCGCCAGCAGCCAGGGCCTGGGACAGGGAGATCTTTACGAGCAGTACTTC
CDR3: CASSQGLGQGDLYEQYF

size: .
D: .
V: TRBV18
J: TRBJ1-1
DNA: TGTGCCAGCTCACGGGCCAACACTGAAGCTTTCTTT
CDR3: CASSRANTEAFF

size: .
D: .
V: TRBV21-1
J: TRBJ1-3
DNA: TGTGCCAGCAGCAAACCGGAAGGGACAGGGGTCTACGTCGCTGGAAACACCATATATTTT
CDR3: CASSKPEGTGVYVAGNTIYF

size: .
D: TRBD2
V: TRBV4-2
J: TRBJ2-5
DNA: TGTGCCAGCAGCCCCCCGATTGAGGCGGGAGGGCCGGGGGAGACCCAGTACTTC
CDR3: CASSPPIEAGGPGETQYF

size: few
D: TRBD2
V: TRBV9
J: TRBJ2-1
DNA: TGTGCCAGCAGCGTCGGACTAGCGGACAATGAGCAGTTCTTC
CDR3: CASSVGLADNEQFF

size: .
D: .
V: TRBV27
J: TRBJ2-6
DNA: TGTGCCAGCAGTGGTCAGGGACTTGAGGCCAACGTCCTGACTTTC
CDR3: CASSGQGLEANVLTF

size: .
D: .
V: TRBV29-1
J: TRBJ2-7
DNA: TGCAGCGTTGAAGTTGACAGTATCTCCTACGAGCAGTACTTC
CDR3: CSVEVDSISYEQYF

size: once
D: TRBD1
V: TRBV19
J: TRBJ2-7
DNA: TGTGCCAGTAGTCCAGGGACAGGCGTTCTCTACGAGCAGTACTTC
CDR3: CASSPGTGVLYEQYF

size: .
D: .
V: TRBV2
J: TRBJ2-3
DNA: TGTGCCAGCAGGCACGAGGGTGCAGATACGCAGTATTTT
CDR3: CASRHEGADTQYF

size: .
D: TRBD1
V: TRBV5-3
J: TRBJ1-1
DNA: TGTGCCAGAAGCCCGGTCCCGAGGGGGGACAGGGGGAACACTGAAGCTTTCTTT
CDR3: CARSPVPRGDRGNTEAFF

size: .
D: TRBD2
V: TRBV5-1
J: TRBJ2-1
DNA: TGCGCCAGCAGCTTAGCGGGAGGGGACAATGAGCAGTTCTTC
CDR3: CASSLAGGDNEQFF

size: .
D: .
V: TRBV5-8
J: TRBJ2-7
DNA: TGTGCCAGCAGCTTGGACCGGGACTACGAGCAGTACTTC
CDR3: CASSLDRDYEQYF

size: .
D: TRBD2
V: TRBV5-4
J: TRBJ2-2
DNA: TGTGCCAGCAGCTTACTAGCGGGAGGTTACACCGGGGAGCTGTTTTTT
CDR3: CASSLLAGGYTGELFF

size: .
D: .
V: TRBV15
J: TRBJ2-5
DNA: TGTGCCACCAGCAGAGATCTCACAGAAGAGACCCAGTACTTC
CDR3: CATSRDLTEETQYF

size: .
D: .
V: TRBV7-6
J: TRBJ1-2
DNA: TGTGCCAGCAGCTTATCGACAGGCCCCTATGTTAACTATGGCTACACCTTC
CDR3: CASSLSTGPYVNYGYTF

size: .
D: .
V: TRBV28
J: TRBJ2-1
DNA: TGTGCCACCCGCGCCCGCCCAGTTGTTTCCTACAATGAGCAGTTCTTC
CDR3: CATRARPVVSYNEQFF

size: once
D: .
V: TRBV4-1
J: TRBJ1-4
DNA: TGCGCCAGCACCTCTACACGGGGAGGCGGCGAAAAACTGTTTTTT
CDR3: CASTSTRGGGEKLFF

size: .
D: TRBD1
V: TRBV4-3
J: TRBJ2-7
DNA: TGCGCCAGCAGCCAAGGGGACAGCTACGAGCAGTACTTC
CDR3: CASSQGDSYEQYF

size: .
D: .
V: TRBV7-9
J: TRBJ2-1
DNA: TGTGCCAGCAGCTTTGGGCCTTTGAATCTCTACAATGAGCAGTTCTTC
CDR3: CASSFGPLNLYNEQFF

size: .
D: .
V: TRBV7-3
J: TRBJ2-1
DNA: TGTGCCAGCAGCTTAATTGTAGGAGGGTATGAGCAGTTCTTC
CDR3: CASSLIVGGYEQFF

size: .
D: .
V: TRBV6-1
J: TRBJ1-5
DNA: TGTGCCAGCAGTGAAGCCCCGACGGGGCAGCCCCAGCATTTT
CDR3: CASSEAPTGQPQHF

size: once
D: .
V: TRBV30
J: TRBJ1-4
DNA: TGTGCCTGGAGAAGGGGAGGGAGTGAAAAACTGTTTTTT
CDR3: CAWRRGGSEKLFF

size: .
D: .
V: TRBV6-5
J: TRBJ2-7
DNA: TGTGCCAGCAGTCCGGACGGCTACGAGCAGTACTTC
CDR3: CASSPDGYEQYF

size: .
D: TRBD1
V: TRBV15
J: TRBJ1-4
DNA: TGTGCCACCAGCAGAGATCGGTGGCGACAGGGCTCTTGGGAAAAACTGTTTTTT
CDR3: CATSRDRWRQGSWEKLFF

size: once
D: TRBD1
V: TRBV27
J: TRBJ2-1
DNA: TGTGCCAGCAGGAACAGGGGAACGGGCTCCTACAATGAGCAGTTCTTC
CDR3: CASRNRGTGSYNEQFF

size: .
D: .
V: TRBV7-9
J: TRBJ1-1
DNA: TGTGCCAGCAGCCAGTCTTGGGCCACGAACACTGAAGCTTTCTTT
CDR3: CASSQSWATNTEAFF

size: .
D: TRBD2
V: TRBV30
J: TRBJ2-1
DNA: TGTGCCTGGAGTGTAGGCAGCGGGAGTATGTATGAGCAGTTCTTC
CDR3: CAWSVGSGSMYEQFF

size: .
D: TRBD1
V: TRBV28
J: TRBJ2-7
DNA: TGTGCCAGCAGTTTCCCCCCTCTTTTGGACAGGGGTATTCGGCAGTACTTC
CDR3: CASSFPPLLDRGIRQYF

size: .
D: .
V: TRBV2
J: TRBJ2-7
DNA: TGTGCCAGCAGTGAAAGGCTTTACTACGAGCAGTACTTC
CDR3: CASSERLYYEQYF

size: .
D: .
V: TRBV6-5
J: TRBJ2-3
DNA: TGTGCCAGCAGTTACTCGGCGGACAGAAGCACAGATACGCAGTATTTT
CDR3: CASSYSADRSTDTQYF

size: .
D: .
V: TRBV28
J: TRBJ2-2
DNA: TGTGCCAGCAGTTCTTACAGGAGATCGAACACCGGGGAGCTGTTTTTT
CDR3: CASSSYRRSNTGELFF

size: .
D: TRBD2
V: TRBV4-3
J: TRBJ2-3
DNA: TGCGCCAGCAGCCAAGCCCTAGCGGGATCGGCAGATACGCAGTATTTT
CDR3: CASSQALAGSADTQYF

size: few
D: .
V: TRBV5-6
J: TRBJ2-7
DNA: TGTGCCAGCAGCTGGGGTCACGAGCAGTACTTC
CDR3: CASSWGHEQYF

size: .
D: TRBD2
V: TRBV5-6
J: TRBJ2-7
DNA: TGTGCCAGCAGCTTGCCCACTCGGAGCGGGGCAGAGCAGTACTTC
CDR3: CASSLPTRSGAEQYF

size: once
D: .
V: TRBV19
J: TRBJ1-2
DNA: TGTGCCAGTAGTACCACCCCAGACAATATCTATGGCTACACCTTC
CDR3: CASSTTPDNIYGYTF

size: .
D: TRBD1
V: TRBV4-2
J: TRBJ2-7
DNA: TGTGCCAGCAGCCAAGGCGTCGGGACAGGGACATACGAGCAGTACTTC
CDR3: CASSQGVGTGTYEQYF

size: .
D: .
V: TRBV7-9
J: TRBJ1-1
DNA: TGTGCGAGCAGCTCCGCGACTGAAGCTTTCTTT
CDR3: CASSSATEAFF

size: .
D: TRBD1
V: TRBV5-4
J: TRBJ2-7
DNA: TGTGCCAGCAGCTCTGAGGGACAGAGACTCTACGAGCAGTACTTC
CDR3: CASSSEGQRLYEQYF

size: .
D: TRBD1
V: TRBV11-2
J: TRBJ2-7
DNA: TGTGCCAGCAGCTCCGGGACAGCCTGGGAGCAGTACTTC
CDR3: CASSSGTAWEQYF

size: .
D: TRBD2
V: TRBV13
J: TRBJ2-3
DNA: TGTGCCAGCAGCTTAGCACTAGCGGGAGTAAATACGCAGTATTTT
CDR3: CASSLALAGVNTQYF

size: .
D: .
V: TRBV4-1
J: TRBJ2-1
DNA: TGCGCCAGCAGCCAAGAACCGAACAATGAGCAGTTCTTC
CDR3: CASSQEPNNEQFF

size: .
D: .
V: TRBV29-1
J: TRBJ1-2
DNA: TGCAGCGTTGAACTCCCTCTTAACTATGGCTACACCTTC
CDR3: CSVELPLNYGYTF

size: .
D: .
V: TRBV14
J: TRBJ1-2
DNA: TGTGCCAGCAGCCAAGCGGTAAACGGACGGCCCTATAGCTACACCTTC
CDR3: CASSQAVNGRPYSYTF

size: .
D: .
V: TRBV6-1
J: TRBJ1-1
DNA: TGTGCCAGCACCAGGGGACAAGAAGCTTTCTTT
CDR3: CASTRGQEAFF

size: .
D: .
V: TRBV6-5
J: TRBJ1-1
DNA: TGTGCCAGCAGTTACTTCCTGGACAGAAGTGAAGCTTTCTTT
CDR3: CASSYFLDRSEAFF

size: .
D: TRBD2
V: TRBV2
J: TRBJ2-7
DNA: TGTGCCAGCAGTCCCGCGCGGGAGGGCCGGAACGAGCAGTACTTC
CDR3: CASSPAREGRNEQYF

size: .
D: TRBD2
V: TRBV19
J: TRBJ2-5
DNA: TGTGCCAGTAGTTTGACTAGCATTGAGACCCAGTACTTC
CDR3: CASSLTSIETQYF

size: .
D: .
V: TRBV11-2
J: TRBJ2-5
DNA: TGTGCCAGCAGCTTATATCTATCAGGTGCCTTCCAAGAGACCCAGTACTTC
CDR3: CASSLYLSGAFQETQYF